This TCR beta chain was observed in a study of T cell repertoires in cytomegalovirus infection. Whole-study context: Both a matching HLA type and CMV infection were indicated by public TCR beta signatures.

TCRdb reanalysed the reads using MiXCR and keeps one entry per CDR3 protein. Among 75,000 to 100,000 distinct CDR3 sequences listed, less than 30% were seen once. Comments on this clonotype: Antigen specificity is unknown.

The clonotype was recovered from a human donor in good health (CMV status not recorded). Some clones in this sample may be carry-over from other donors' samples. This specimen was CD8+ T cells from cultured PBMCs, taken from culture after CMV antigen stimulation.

CDR3: CASRTGAGTYEQYF. The CDR3 nucleotides are TGCGCCAGCAGGACGGGGGCAGGCACCTACGAGCAGTACTTC. J is TRBJ2-7 and V is TRBV5-1, with D perhaps matching TRBD1 or TRBD2 (6 bases each). V was pared by 5 bases and J by 2 bases, with 14 bases between. This CDR3 has 14 amino acids. Per germline, CDR1 SGHRS and CDR2 YFSETQ.